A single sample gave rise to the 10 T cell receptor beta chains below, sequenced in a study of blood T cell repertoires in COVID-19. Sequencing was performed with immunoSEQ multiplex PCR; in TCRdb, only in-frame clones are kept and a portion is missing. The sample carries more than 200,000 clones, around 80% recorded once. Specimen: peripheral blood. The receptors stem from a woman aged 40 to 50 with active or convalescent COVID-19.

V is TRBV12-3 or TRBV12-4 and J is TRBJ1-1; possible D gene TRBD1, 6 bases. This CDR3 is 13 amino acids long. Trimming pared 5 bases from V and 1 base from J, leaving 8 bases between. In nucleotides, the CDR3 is TGTGCCAGCAGTGCGGACAGGAACACTGAAGCTTTCTTT. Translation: CASSADRNTEAFF.

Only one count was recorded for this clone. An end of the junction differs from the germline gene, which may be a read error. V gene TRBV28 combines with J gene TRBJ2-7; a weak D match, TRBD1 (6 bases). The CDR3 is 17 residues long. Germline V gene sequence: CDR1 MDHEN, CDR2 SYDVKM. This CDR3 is CASTLRVGDTVIHEQYF. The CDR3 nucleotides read TGTGCCAGCACTTTAAGGGTGGGGGACACGGTCATCCACGAGCAGTACTTC. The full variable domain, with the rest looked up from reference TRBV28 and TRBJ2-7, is DVKVTQSSRYLVKRTGEKVFLECVQDMDHENMFWYRQDPGLGLRLIYFSYDVKMKEKGDIPEGYSVSREKKERFSLILESASTNQTSMYLCASTLRVGDTVIHEQYFGPGTRLTVT.

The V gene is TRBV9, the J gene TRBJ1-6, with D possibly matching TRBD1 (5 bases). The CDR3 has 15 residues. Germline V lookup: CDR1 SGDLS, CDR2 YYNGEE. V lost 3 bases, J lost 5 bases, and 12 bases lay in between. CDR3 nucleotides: TGTGCCAGCAGCGAATCAGGGAGGAATAATTCACCCCTCCACTTT. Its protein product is CASSESGRNNSPLHF. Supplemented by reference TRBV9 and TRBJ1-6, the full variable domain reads DSGVTQTPKHLITATGQRVTLRCSPRSGDLSVYWYQQSLDQGLQFLIQYYNGEERAKGNILERFSAQQFPDLHSELNLSSLELGDSALYFCASSESGRNNSPLHFGNGTRLTVT.

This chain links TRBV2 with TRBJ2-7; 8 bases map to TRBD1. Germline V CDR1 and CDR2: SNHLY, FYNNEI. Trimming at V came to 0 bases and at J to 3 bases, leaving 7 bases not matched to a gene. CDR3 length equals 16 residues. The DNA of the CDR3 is TGTGCCAGCAGTGAAGCAGATCGGACAGGGATCTACGAGCAGTACGTC. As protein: CASSEADRTGIYEQYV.

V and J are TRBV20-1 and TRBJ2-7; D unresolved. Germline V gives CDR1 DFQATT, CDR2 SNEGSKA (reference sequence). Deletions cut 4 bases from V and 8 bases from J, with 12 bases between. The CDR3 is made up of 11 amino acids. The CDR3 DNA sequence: TGCAGTGCTATCTTACAGTACAAGCAGTACTTC. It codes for CSAILQYKQYF.

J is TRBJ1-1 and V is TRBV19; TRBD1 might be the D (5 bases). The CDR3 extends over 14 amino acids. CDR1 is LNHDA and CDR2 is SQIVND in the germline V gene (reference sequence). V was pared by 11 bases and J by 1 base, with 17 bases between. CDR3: CAGRQSQGNTEAFF. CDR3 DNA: TGTGCCGGGCGGCAGTCTCAGGGGAACACTGAAGCTTTCTTT.

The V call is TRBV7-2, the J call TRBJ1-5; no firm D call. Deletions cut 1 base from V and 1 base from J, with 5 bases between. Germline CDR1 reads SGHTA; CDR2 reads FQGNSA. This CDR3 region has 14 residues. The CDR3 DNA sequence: TGTGCCAGCAGCTTAGTCCCAAGCAATCAGCCCCAGCATTTT. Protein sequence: CASSLVPSNQPQHF.

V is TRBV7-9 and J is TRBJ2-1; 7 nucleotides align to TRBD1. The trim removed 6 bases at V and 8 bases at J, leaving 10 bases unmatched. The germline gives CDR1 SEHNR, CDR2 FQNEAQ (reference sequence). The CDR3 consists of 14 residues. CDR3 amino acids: CASSLTGPGDEQFF. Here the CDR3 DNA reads TGTGCCAGCAGTCTGACAGGGCCTGGGGATGAGCAGTTCTTC.

The CDR3 nucleotides read TGTGCCAGCAGCGTAGGTTCCGGACTTGGGTATGGCTACACCTTC. Protein product: CASSVGSGLGYGYTF. The chain joins TRBV9 to TRBJ1-2, with D unresolved. The ends were cut back, 0 bases at V and 5 bases at J, with 14 bases in the middle. Germline V gene sequence: CDR1 SGDLS, CDR2 YYNGEE. The CDR3 is 15 amino acids.

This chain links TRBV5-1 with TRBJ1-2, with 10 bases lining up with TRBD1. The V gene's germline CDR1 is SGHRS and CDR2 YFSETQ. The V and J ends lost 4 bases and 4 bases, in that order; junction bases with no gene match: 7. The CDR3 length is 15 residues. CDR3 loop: CASSTGTGVGYGYTF. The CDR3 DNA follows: TGCGCCAGCAGCACCGGGACAGGGGTCGGCTATGGCTACACCTTC. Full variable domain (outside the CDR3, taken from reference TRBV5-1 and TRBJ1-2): KAGVTQTPRYLIKTRGQQVTLSCSPISGHRSVSWYQQTPGQGLQFLFEYFSETQRNKGNFPGRFSGRQFSNSRSEMNVSTLELGDSALYLCASSTGTGVGYGYTFGSGTRLTVV.